Here is one TCR beta chain with its context. This entry belongs to a study of response to subunit inactivated influenza vaccine. Trimming cost V 5 bases and J 5 bases; bases outside gene matches: 6. The CDR3 totals 16 residues. In germline, CDR1 is MGHDK, CDR2 SYGVNS. TCRdb itself ran the RT-PCR reads through MiXCR, one entry per CDR3 protein. Seen here are approximately 170,000 distinct CDR3 sequences, approximately 15% observed once, and the top ten hold roughly 24%. The rearrangement joins TRBV25-1 to TRBJ2-1; 13 nucleotides agree with TRBD2. The receptor's source is a man aged 45-65 years who received an inactivated influenza vaccine. This sample comprised CD8+ T cells sorted from PBMCs, obtained 5 days after vaccination. CDR3 nucleotides: TGTGCCAGCAGTAAGCCGGGACTAGCGGGACACAATGAGCAGTTCTTC. As protein: CASSKPGLAGHNEQFF.